Described below is a single TCR beta chain sequence and its context. Time point specified: cycle 4 day 1 (C4D1), after around six weeks of nivolumab. Relapse after autologous stem cell transplantation occurred in every patient, and brentuximab vedotin exposure varied. This entry comes from a study of PD-1 blockade in classical Hodgkin lymphoma. The assay was immunoSEQ multiplex PCR, and TCRdb's table has in-frame clones only and misses some. This sample has more than 40,000 clones, with 80% found just once. This TCR derives from a human donor with classical Hodgkin lymphoma. Material: peripheral blood mononuclear cells (PBMCs), obtained before the fourth cycle of nivolumab.

The CDR3 bases are TGTGCCAGTAGTACGGGACGGAGGATAGGCGACTATGGCTACACCTTC. Protein product: CASSTGRRIGDYGYTF. The V and J genes are TRBV19 and TRBJ1-2; perhaps TRBD1 as D (5 bases). Germline V gene lookup returns CDR1 LNHDA and CDR2 SQIVND (reference sequence). Trimming stripped 4 bases from V and 3 bases from J, with 18 bases between. This CDR3 is 16 amino acids long.